One sample yielded the 16 T cell receptor beta chains listed below, sequenced in a study of regulatory T cells in long-lasting Graves disease. Arm-PCR of CDR3 regions and iRepertoire HTBI primers were used to build TCR beta libraries. TCRdb used MiXCR to reprocess the multiplex PCR reads, holding one entry per CDR3 protein. The table records fewer than 450,000 distinct CDR3 sequences, 20% to 25% of them present only once. The time point is: persistent/refractory GD, antithyroid drugs over 5 years with positive TRAb. Following extraction of RNA from PBMCs, that RNA was used to make the TCR library. Sample: peripheral blood mononuclear cells (PBMCs), taken when the disease was refractory, from a patient treated with antithyroid drugs. These receptors were collected from a female donor with Graves disease.

This clonotype was observed many times. The chain carries TRBV28 and TRBJ2-7; D is perhaps TRBD2 (6 bases). With 5 bases removed from V and 3 bases from J, the gap between germline ends came to 14 bases. The CDR3 consists of 14 residues. Germline values: CDR1 MDHEN, CDR2 SYDVKM. CDR3 loop: CASSEALAHYEQYF. The CDR3 DNA reads as TGTGCCAGCAGTGAGGCACTAGCTCACTACGAGCAGTACTTC.

The V call is TRBV19, the J call TRBJ1-5; maybe TRBD1 (5 bases). Germline CDR1 and CDR2: LNHDA and SQIVND (reference sequence). The CDR3 covers 14 residues. V was clipped by 3 bases and J by 11 bases, with 17 bases between them. Here the CDR3 reads CASSMISGVTSQHF. The CDR3 DNA reads as TGTGCCAGTAGTATGATTTCGGGGGTTACTTCCCAGCATTTT.

J is TRBJ1-1 and V is TRBV24-1; 8 bases fit TRBD1. Germline V gene sequence: CDR1 KGHDR, CDR2 SFDVKD. The trim removed 4 bases at V and 4 bases at J, leaving 4 bases unmatched. The CDR3 sequence is 14 residues long. The CDR3: CATSEKQGGTEAFF. CDR3 in DNA: TGTGCCACCAGTGAGAAACAGGGGGGCACTGAAGCTTTCTTT.

About this clonotype: The germline gene is not matched at one end of the junction; a read error may be the cause. J is TRBJ1-5 and V is TRBV28, with D possibly matching TRBD1 (5 bases). CDR1 and CDR2 from the germline V gene are MDHEN and SYDVKM. The CDR3 spans 14 residues. CDR3 DNA sequence: TGTGTCAGCAGTTTATTCGGGGACGGGCAGCCCCAGCATTTT. Translation: CVSSLFGDGQPQHF.

This clonotype was observed many times. The chain has TRBV28 and TRBJ1-4, with D possibly TRBD1 on 6 matching bases. The V and J ends lost 2 bases and 8 bases respectively, with 15 bases between them. The CDR3 is made up of 15 amino acids. Germline CDR1 MDHEN, CDR2 SYDVKM. CDR3 nucleotide sequence: TGTGCCAGCAGTTTAACGGGGGGCCAAAGGGAAAAACTGTTTTTT. Its translation: CASSLTGGQREKLFF.

The chain couples TRBV5-1 to TRBJ2-7; 9 nucleotides align to TRBD2. CDR1 is SGHRS, CDR2 YFSETQ, per germline. V shed 0 bases, J shed 6 bases, and the junction held 7 bases outside the gene matches. The CDR3 runs to 15 residues. In DNA, the CDR3 is TGCGCCAGCAGCTTGGAGGCGGGAGGGCCCCGCGAGCAGTACTTC. Its protein product is CASSLEAGGPREQYF. The full variable domain, rest sourced from reference TRBV5-1 and TRBJ2-7, is KAGVTQTPRYLIKTRGQQVTLSCSPISGHRSVSWYQQTPGQGLQFLFEYFSETQRNKGNFPGRFSGRQFSNSRSEMNVSTLELGDSALYLCASSLEAGGPREQYFGPGTRLTVT.

The chain employs TRBV25-1 and TRBJ1-4, with D unclear. Germline lookup yields CDR1 MGHDK and CDR2 SYGVNS. The CDR3 runs 14 residues. The V end was cut by 6 bases, the J end by 2 bases, with 10 bases between. The CDR3 loop is CASRSSTTNEKLFF. CDR3 DNA: TGTGCCAGCAGAAGCAGCACGACTAATGAAAAACTGTTTTTT.

V is TRBV7-6 and J is TRBJ2-7; the D gene is possibly TRBD1 (7 bases). CDR3 size: 14 residues. The V end lost 5 bases, the J end lost 6 bases, and 17 bases lay between the germline ends. Germline V gene lookup returns CDR1 SGHVS and CDR2 FNYEAQ. The DNA of the CDR3 is TGTGCCAGCAGCGTCACAGGGGACTTAAGCGAGCAGTACTTC. Translation: CASSVTGDLSEQYF.

This clonotype was seen ten or more times. V is TRBV7-9 and J is TRBJ1-4, with 8 bases fitting TRBD1. The germline V gene has CDR1 SEHNR and CDR2 FQNEAQ (reference sequence). Trimming removed 5 bases from V and 6 bases from J; junction bases left unmatched: 17. This CDR3 has 18 residues. The CDR3, as DNA: TGTGCCAGCAGCATACCGCAACAGGACAGGGAGGTTTATGAAAAACTGTTTTTT. It codes for CASSIPQQDREVYEKLFF.

This chain links TRBV9 with TRBJ2-5; 9 positions match TRBD2. CDR1 SGDLS and CDR2 YYNGEE come from the germline V gene. The CDR3 has 18 amino acids. The J segment lost 1 base and the V segment lost 0 bases, leaving 10 bases of the junction unmatched. This CDR3 is CASSVAIMGSGSQETQYF. In DNA, the CDR3 is TGTGCCAGCAGCGTAGCTATCATGGGTAGCGGGAGCCAAGAGACCCAGTACTTC.

This rearrangement joins TRBV19 to TRBJ1-1; D remains unclear. This CDR3 is built from 14 residues. V was pared by 5 bases and J by 0 bases, with 10 bases between. Germline V gives CDR1 LNHDA, CDR2 SQIVND (reference sequence). The CDR3 is CASSSRQLNTEAFF. The DNA for the CDR3 is TGTGCCAGTAGTTCGCGGCAATTGAACACTGAAGCTTTCTTT. Full variable domain (remainder filled in from reference TRBV19 and TRBJ1-1): DGGITQSPKYLFRKEGQNVTLSCEQNLNHDAMYWYRQDPGQGLRLIYYSQIVNDFQKGDIAEGYSVSREKKESFPLTVTSAQKNPTAFYLCASSSRQLNTEAFFGQGTRLTVV.

There are many counts of this clonotype. The chain has TRBV29-1 and TRBJ2-7; maybe TRBD1 (5 bases). Germline CDR1 and CDR2: SQVTM and ANQGSEA. The V end was cut by 4 bases, the J end by 5 bases, with 9 bases between. This CDR3 region has 11 residues. The CDR3 sequence is CSVAGMNEQYF. Here the CDR3 DNA reads TGCAGCGTTGCAGGGATGAACGAGCAGTACTTC.

This clonotype has a count of ten or more. The chain has TRBV20-1 and TRBJ2-5; D gene unclear. Per the germline V gene, CDR1 is DFQATT and CDR2 is SNEGSKA (reference sequence). V shed 6 bases and J shed 4 bases, with 15 bases lying between them. The CDR3 loop spans 13 amino acids. CDR3 protein: CSAHAIAGETQYF. In DNA, the CDR3 is TGCAGTGCCCATGCCATAGCAGGAGAGACCCAGTACTTC.

This clonotype was counted many times. The CDR3 region is CASRHRDRNTGELFF. The CDR3, as DNA: TGTGCCAGCAGACACCGGGACAGAAACACCGGGGAGCTGTTTTTT. V and J are TRBV2 and TRBJ2-2; 7 nucleotides align to TRBD1. Trimming cost V 6 bases and J 2 bases; bases outside gene matches: 6. The germline gives CDR1 SNHLY, CDR2 FYNNEI. This CDR3 region has 15 residues.

The chain employs TRBV20-1 and TRBJ2-2, with a tentative D call TRBD2 (5 bases). Trimming took off 5 bases at V and 2 bases at J, with 9 bases between the two ends. Looked up from germline, CDR1 is DFQATT and CDR2 is SNEGSKA (reference sequence). The CDR3 is 13 amino acids. The CDR3 loop is CSAPGFNTGELFF. CDR3 DNA sequence: TGCAGTGCTCCGGGATTCAACACCGGGGAGCTGTTTTTT.

There are a few counts of this clonotype. The rearrangement links TRBV28 to TRBJ2-7; the D is unclear. Germline V gives CDR1 MDHEN, CDR2 SYDVKM. Trimming shortened V by 2 bases and J by 1 base, and 15 bases separated the two germline ends. The CDR3 has 16 amino acids. DNA of the CDR3: TGTGCCAGCAGTTTACTTTTACGAGGCCCTTCCTACGAGCAGTACTTC. It codes for CASSLLLRGPSYEQYF. Using reference TRBV28 and TRBJ2-7 for the parts outside the CDR3, the full variable domain is DVKVTQSSRYLVKRTGEKVFLECVQDMDHENMFWYRQDPGLGLRLIYFSYDVKMKEKGDIPEGYSVSREKKERFSLILESASTNQTSMYLCASSLLLRGPSYEQYFGPGTRLTVT.